This TCR beta chain was captured in a study of CD8+ T cells in alopecia areata. Study as a whole: Each of the treated patients was given oral tofacitinib, 5 to 10 mg twice daily, for moderate-to-severe alopecia areata. Study findings and constraints: Normal scalp showed lower clonality than lesional scalp, especially alopecia totalis/universalis. Under tofacitinib, numerous expanded lesional clonotypes remained detectable in scalp and blood.

The authors extracted RNA and reverse transcribed it into cDNA as the sequencing template. The protocol was immunoSEQ multiplex PCR, while the TCRdb copy is restricted to in-frame clones and leaves out a portion. The table lists roughly 76,000 clones, 29% of them singletons. The CDR3 contains 15 residues. Germline CDR1 reads LNHNV; CDR2 reads YYDKDF (reference sequence). The V gene lost 8 bases and the J gene lost 8 bases, with 22 bases spanning the gap. The sample's treatment: oral pan-JAK inhibitor, 5-10 mg twice daily. The investigators collected lesional scalp punch biopsies and peripheral blood from alopecia areata patients. This clone was picked up a small number of times. As yet, its antigen is unknown.

The source material was CD8+ T cells sorted from blood, sampled at week 4, from a patient treated with tofacitinib. The rearrangement links TRBV15 to TRBJ2-1; weak D call: TRBD2 (5 bases). The receptor comes from a human donor with alopecia areata. The CDR3 DNA follows: TGTGCCACCCGTAACCCTAGCCAAGCGGCCTATGAGCAGTTCTTC. Translated: CATRNPSQAAYEQFF. Supplemented by reference TRBV15 and TRBJ2-1, the full variable domain reads DAMVIQNPRYQVTQFGKPVTLSCSQTLNHNVMYWYQQKSSQAPKLLFHYYDKDFNNEADTPDNFQSRRPNTSFCFLDIRSPGLGDTAMYLCATRNPSQAAYEQFFGPGTRLTVL.